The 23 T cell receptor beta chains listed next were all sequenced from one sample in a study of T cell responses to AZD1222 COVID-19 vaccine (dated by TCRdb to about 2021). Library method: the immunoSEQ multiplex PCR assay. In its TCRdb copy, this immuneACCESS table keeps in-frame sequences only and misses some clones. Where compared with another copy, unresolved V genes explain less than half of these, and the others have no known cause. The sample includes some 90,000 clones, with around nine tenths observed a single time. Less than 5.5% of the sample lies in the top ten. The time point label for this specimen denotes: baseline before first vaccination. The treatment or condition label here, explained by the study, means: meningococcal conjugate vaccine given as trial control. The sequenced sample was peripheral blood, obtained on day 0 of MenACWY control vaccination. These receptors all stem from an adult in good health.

CDR3 loop: CASSLRGAGRPLHF. In DNA, the CDR3 is TGTGCCAGCAGTTTGAGGGGGGCTGGGCGGCCCCTCCACTTT. The V call is TRBV28, the J call TRBJ1-6; D perhaps matches TRBD1 (6 bases). The CDR3 contains 14 residues. Between the trimmed V and J ends, which lost 3 bases and 13 bases, there was a span of 16 bases. The germline CDR1 and CDR2 sequences are MDHEN and SYDVKM.

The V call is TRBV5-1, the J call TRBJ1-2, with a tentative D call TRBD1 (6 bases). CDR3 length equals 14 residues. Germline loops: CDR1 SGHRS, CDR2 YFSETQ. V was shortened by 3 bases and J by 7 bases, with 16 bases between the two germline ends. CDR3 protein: CASSSSDRSTGYTF. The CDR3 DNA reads TGCGCCAGCAGCTCTAGTGACAGGAGTACTGGCTACACCTTC.

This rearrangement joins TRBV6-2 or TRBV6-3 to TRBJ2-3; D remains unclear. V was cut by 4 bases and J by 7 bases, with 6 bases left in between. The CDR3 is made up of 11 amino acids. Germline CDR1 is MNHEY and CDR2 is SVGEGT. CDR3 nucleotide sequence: TGTGCCAGCAGTTGGGCTCATACGCAGTATTTT. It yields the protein CASSWAHTQYF.

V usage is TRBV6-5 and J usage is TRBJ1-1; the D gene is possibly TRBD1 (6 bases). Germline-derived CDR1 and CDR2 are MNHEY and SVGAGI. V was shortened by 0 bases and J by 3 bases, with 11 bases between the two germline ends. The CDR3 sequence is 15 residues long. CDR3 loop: CASSYSTRGDTEAFF. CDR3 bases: TGTGCCAGCAGTTACTCGACGAGGGGGGACACTGAAGCTTTCTTT.

As DNA, the CDR3 is TGTGCCAGCAGTTATCCTCCCCAGGGGGCTGGAAACACCATATATTTT. Translating it yields CASSYPPQGAGNTIYF. The chain is built from TRBV6-6 and TRBJ1-3, with 7 bases that match TRBD1. Germline lookup yields CDR1 MNHNY and CDR2 SVGAGI (reference sequence). The CDR3 runs to 16 residues. Trimming cost V 3 bases and J 2 bases; bases outside gene matches: 7.

DNA for the CDR3: TGTGCCAGCAGCCTAAGGGGGGGAAGGGGCTATGGCTACACCTTC. Protein product: CASSLRGGRGYGYTF. The chain employs TRBV3-1 (or the pseudogene TRBV3-2) and TRBJ1-2; possibly TRBD1 for D (6 bases). The germline V gene has CDR1 LGHDT and CDR2 YNNKEL (reference sequence). This CDR3 spans 15 amino acids. V was shortened by 4 bases and J by 4 bases, with 16 bases between the two germline ends.

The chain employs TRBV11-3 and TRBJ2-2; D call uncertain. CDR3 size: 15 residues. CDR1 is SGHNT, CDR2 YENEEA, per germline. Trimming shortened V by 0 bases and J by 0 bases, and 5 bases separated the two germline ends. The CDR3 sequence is CASSLDAANTGELFF. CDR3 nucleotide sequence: TGTGCCAGCAGCTTAGACGCGGCGAACACCGGGGAGCTGTTTTTT.

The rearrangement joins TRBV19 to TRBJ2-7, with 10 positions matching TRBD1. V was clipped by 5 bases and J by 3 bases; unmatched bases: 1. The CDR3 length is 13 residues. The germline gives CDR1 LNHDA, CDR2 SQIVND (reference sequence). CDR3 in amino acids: CASSWTGGYEQYF. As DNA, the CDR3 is TGTGCCAGTAGTTGGACAGGGGGCTACGAGCAGTACTTC. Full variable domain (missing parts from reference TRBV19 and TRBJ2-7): DGGITQSPKYLFRKEGQNVTLSCEQNLNHDAMYWYRQDPGQGLRLIYYSQIVNDFQKGDIAEGYSVSREKKESFPLTVTSAQKNPTAFYLCASSWTGGYEQYFGPGTRLTVT.

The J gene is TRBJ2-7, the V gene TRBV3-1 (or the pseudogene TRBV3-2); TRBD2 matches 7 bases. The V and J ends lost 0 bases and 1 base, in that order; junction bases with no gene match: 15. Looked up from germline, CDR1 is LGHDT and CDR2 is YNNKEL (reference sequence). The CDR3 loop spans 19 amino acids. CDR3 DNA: TGTGCCAGCAGCCAAGACGCGGGGGACCCCCGTACCATGTCCTACGAGCAGTACTTC. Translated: CASSQDAGDPRTMSYEQYF.

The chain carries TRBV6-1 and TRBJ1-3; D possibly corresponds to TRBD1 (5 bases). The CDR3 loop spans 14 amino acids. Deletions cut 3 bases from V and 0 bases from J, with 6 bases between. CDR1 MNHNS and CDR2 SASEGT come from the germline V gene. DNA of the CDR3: TGTGCCAGCAGTGATGGGGCCTCTGGAAACACCATATATTTT. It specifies CASSDGASGNTIYF.

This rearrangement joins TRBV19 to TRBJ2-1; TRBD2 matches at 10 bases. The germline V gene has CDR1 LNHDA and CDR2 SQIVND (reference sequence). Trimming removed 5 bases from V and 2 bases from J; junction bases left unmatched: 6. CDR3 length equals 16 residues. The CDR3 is CASSEIAGGPYNEQFF. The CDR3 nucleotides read TGTGCCAGTAGTGAAATAGCGGGAGGACCCTACAATGAGCAGTTCTTC. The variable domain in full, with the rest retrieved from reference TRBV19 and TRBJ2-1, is DGGITQSPKYLFRKEGQNVTLSCEQNLNHDAMYWYRQDPGQGLRLIYYSQIVNDFQKGDIAEGYSVSREKKESFPLTVTSAQKNPTAFYLCASSEIAGGPYNEQFFGPGTRLTVL.

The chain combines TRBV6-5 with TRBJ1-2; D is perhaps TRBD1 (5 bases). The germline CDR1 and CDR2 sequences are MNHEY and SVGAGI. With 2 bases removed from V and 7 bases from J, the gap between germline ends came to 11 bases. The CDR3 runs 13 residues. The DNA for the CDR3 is TGTGCCAGCAGTTACGGGATGAGGGGTGGCTACACCTTC. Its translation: CASSYGMRGGYTF.

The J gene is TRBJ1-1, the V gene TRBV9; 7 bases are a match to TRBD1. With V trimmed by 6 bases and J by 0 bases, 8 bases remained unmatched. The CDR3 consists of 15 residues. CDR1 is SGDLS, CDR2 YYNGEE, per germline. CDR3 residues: CASTLLTGLNTEAFF. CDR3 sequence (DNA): TGTGCCAGCACCCTTCTGACAGGGTTGAACACTGAAGCTTTCTTT.

CDR3 sequence reads: CASSSYPTEAFF. CDR3 DNA sequence: TGTGCCAGCAGCTCTTACCCCACTGAAGCTTTCTTT. The J gene is TRBJ1-1, the V gene TRBV3-1 (or the pseudogene TRBV3-2), with unresolved D. The CDR3 covers 12 residues. V dropped 5 bases and J dropped 4 bases, with 8 bases sitting between them. Germline lookup yields CDR1 LGHDT and CDR2 YNNKEL (reference sequence).

CDR3 region: CASSQGLAGVETQYF. CDR3 bases: TGTGCCAGTAGTCAGGGACTAGCGGGGGTGGAGACCCAGTACTTC. The V gene is TRBV19, the J gene TRBJ2-5, with 14 bases matching TRBD2. The CDR3 totals 15 residues. The germline gives CDR1 LNHDA, CDR2 SQIVND (reference sequence). V trimming: 5 bases; J trimming: 5 bases; junction bases outside the gene matches: 4.

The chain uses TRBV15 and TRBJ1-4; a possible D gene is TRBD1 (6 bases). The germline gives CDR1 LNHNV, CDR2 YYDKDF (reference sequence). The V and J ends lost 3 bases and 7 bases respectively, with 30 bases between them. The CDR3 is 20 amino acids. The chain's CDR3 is CATSSPGTSSGFQQTEKLFF. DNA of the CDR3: TGTGCCACCAGCAGCCCCGGGACATCTTCCGGATTCCAGCAAACTGAAAAACTGTTTTTT.

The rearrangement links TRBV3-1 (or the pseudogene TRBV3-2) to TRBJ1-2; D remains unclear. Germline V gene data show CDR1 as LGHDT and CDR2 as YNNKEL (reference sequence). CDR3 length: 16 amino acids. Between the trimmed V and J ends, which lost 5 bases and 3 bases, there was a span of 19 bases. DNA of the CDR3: TGTGCCAGCAGCTCGCTATTTAAGGAGAACTACTATGGCTACACCTTC. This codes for CASSSLFKENYYGYTF.

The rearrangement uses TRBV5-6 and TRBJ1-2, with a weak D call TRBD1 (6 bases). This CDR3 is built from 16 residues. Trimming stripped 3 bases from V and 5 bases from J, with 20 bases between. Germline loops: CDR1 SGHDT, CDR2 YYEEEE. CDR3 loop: CASSSGGGGLDYGYTF. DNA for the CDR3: TGTGCCAGCAGCTCGGGCGGAGGGGGATTAGATTATGGCTACACCTTC.

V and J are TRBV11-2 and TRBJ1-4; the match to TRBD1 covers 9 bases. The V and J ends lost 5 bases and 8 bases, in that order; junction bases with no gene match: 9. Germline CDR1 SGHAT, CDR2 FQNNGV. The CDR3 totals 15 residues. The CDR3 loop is CASSPTDRGWEKLFF. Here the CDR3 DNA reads TGTGCCAGCAGCCCGACCGACAGGGGGTGGGAAAAACTGTTTTTT.

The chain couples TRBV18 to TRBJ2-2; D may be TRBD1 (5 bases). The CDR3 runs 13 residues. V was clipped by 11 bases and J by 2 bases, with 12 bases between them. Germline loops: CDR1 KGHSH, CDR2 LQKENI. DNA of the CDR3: TGTGCCTCGGTGGGGCGAAACACCGGGGAGCTGTTTTTT. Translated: CASVGRNTGELFF. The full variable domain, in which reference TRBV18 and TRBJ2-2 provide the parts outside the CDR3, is NAGVMQNPRHLVRRRGQEARLRCSPMKGHSHVYWYRQLPEEGLKFMVYLQKENIIDESGMPKERFSAEFPKEGPSILRIQQVVRGDSAAYFCASVGRNTGELFFGEGSRLTVL.

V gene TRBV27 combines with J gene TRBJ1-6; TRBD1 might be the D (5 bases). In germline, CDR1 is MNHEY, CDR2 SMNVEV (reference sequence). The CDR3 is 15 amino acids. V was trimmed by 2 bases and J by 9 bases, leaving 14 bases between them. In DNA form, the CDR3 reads TGTGCCAGCAGTTTAGAGAGCCAGGGAACTTCACCCCTCCACTTT. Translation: CASSLESQGTSPLHF.

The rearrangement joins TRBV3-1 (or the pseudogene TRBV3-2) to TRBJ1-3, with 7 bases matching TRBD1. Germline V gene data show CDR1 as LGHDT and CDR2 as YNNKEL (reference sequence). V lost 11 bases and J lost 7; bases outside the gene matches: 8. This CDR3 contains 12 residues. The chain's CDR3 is CAGSSGGNTIYF. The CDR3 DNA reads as TGTGCCGGATCTTCAGGGGGGAACACCATATATTTT.

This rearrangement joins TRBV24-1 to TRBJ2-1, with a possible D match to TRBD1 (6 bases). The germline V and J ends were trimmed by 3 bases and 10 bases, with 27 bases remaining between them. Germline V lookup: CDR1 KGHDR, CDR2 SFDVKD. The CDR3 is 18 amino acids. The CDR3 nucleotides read TGTGCCACCAGTGATACCTCCTCAGGGGCCACAACCAATTGGGAGCAGTTCTTC. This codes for CATSDTSSGATTNWEQFF.